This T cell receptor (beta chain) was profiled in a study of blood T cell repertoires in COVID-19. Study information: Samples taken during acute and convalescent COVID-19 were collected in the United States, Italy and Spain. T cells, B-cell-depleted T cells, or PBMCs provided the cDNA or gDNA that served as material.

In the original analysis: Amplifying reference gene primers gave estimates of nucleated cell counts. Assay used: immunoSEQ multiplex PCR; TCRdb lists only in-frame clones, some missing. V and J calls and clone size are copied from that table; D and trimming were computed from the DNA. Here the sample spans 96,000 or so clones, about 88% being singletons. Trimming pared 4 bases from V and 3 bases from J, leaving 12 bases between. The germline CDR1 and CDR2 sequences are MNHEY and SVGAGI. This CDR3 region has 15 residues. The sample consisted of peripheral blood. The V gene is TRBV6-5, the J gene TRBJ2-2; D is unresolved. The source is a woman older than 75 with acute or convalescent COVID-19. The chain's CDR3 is CASSLLPADTGELFF. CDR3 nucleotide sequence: TGTGCCAGCAGTTTACTCCCCGCGGACACCGGGGAGCTGTTTTTT.